This record concerns one TCR beta chain sequence. As yet, its antigen is unknown. Germline is not matched at one junction end, which may reflect a read error. This record belongs to a study of cytomegalovirus exposure and HLA in healthy donors. General study findings and limits: Several of the most significant clusters appeared linked to common viral pathogens, based on a later analysis.

The germline V gene has CDR1 SEHNR and CDR2 FQNEAQ (reference sequence). CDR3 length: 14 amino acids. Everyone who donated was a healthy bone marrow donor. Primers included in the PCR were 60 Vbeta and 13 Jbeta primers. Data came from immunoSEQ multiplex PCR; TCRdb stores just in-frame clones and leaves some out. The top ten hold roughly 4% of the sample, which has roughly 100,000 clones, around three quarters seen once. The clonotype originates from a man aged 50 or older in good health and CMV-seropositive. Material for sequencing was PBMCs. The rearrangement joins TRBV7-9 to TRBJ1-5; D remains ambiguous. CDR3 in amino acids: CSSSFRLLDQPQHF. DNA of the CDR3: TGTTCCAGCAGCTTCAGGCTACTCGATCAGCCCCAGCATTTT. Full variable domain (remainder filled in from reference TRBV7-9 and TRBJ1-5): DTGVSQNPRHKITKRGQNVTFRCDPISEHNRLYWYRQTLGQGPEFLTYFQNEAQLEKSRLLSDRFSAERPKGSFSTLEIQRTEQGDSAMYLCSSSFRLLDQPQHFGDGTRLSIL.